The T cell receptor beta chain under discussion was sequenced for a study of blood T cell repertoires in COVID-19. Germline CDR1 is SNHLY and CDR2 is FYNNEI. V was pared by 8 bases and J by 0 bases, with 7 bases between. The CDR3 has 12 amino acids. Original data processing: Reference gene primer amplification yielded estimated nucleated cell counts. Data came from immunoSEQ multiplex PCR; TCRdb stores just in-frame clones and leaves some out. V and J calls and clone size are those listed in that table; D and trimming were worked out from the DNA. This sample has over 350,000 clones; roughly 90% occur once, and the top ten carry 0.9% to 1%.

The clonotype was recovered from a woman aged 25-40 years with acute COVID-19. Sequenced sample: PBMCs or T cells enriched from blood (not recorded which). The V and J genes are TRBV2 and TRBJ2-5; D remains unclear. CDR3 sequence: CASDADQETQYF. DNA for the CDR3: TGTGCCAGCGATGCAGACCAAGAGACCCAGTACTTC.